This T cell receptor (beta chain) was recovered during a study of blood T cell repertoires in COVID-19. In the authors' methods: Estimation of nucleated cell counts was performed using reference gene primer amplification. Assay used: immunoSEQ multiplex PCR; TCRdb lists only in-frame clones, some missing. V and J calls and clone size are given by that table; D and trimming were obtained from the DNA. The sample consists of some 200,000 clones, around nine tenths of them appearing once. Trimming took 6 bases from V and 4 from J, leaving 12 bases between them. CDR1 is SNHLY, CDR2 FYNNEI, per germline. The CDR3 loop spans 14 amino acids.

This receptor was identified in a woman aged 40 to 55 with acute or convalescent COVID-19. Sequencing was done on a sample of peripheral blood. The chain carries TRBV2 and TRBJ2-2, with D possibly being TRBD2 (5 bases). The CDR3 is CASRGLGSTGELFF. The CDR3 region has the DNA TGTGCCAGCAGAGGATTAGGGAGCACCGGGGAGCTGTTTTTT.